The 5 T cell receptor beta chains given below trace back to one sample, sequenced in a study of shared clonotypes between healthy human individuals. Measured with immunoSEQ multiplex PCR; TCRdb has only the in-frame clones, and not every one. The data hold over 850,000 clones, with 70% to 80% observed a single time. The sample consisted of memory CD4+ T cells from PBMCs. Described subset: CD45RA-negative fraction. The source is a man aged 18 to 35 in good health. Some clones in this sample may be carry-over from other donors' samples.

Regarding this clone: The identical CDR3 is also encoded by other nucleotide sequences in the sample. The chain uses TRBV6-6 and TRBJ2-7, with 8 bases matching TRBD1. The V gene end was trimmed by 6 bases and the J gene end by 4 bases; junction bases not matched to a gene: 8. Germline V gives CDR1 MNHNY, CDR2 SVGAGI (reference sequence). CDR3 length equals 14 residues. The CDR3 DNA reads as TGTGCCAGCAGACGTGGACAGGGAGGATACGAGCAGTACTTC. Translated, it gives CASRRGQGGYEQYF.

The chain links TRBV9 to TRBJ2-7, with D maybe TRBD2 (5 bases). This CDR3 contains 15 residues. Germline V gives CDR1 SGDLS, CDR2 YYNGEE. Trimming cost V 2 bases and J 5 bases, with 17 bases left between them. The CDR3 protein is CASSVGLEGSDEQYF. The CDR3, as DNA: TGTGCCAGCAGCGTTGGGTTAGAAGGTAGCGACGAGCAGTACTTC.

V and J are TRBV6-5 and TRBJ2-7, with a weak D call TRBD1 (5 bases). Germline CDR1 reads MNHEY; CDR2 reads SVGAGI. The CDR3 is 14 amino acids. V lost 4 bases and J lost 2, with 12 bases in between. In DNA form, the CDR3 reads TGTGCCAGCAGTTCCCAGGGAAGCGCCTACGAGCAGTACTTC. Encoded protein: CASSSQGSAYEQYF.

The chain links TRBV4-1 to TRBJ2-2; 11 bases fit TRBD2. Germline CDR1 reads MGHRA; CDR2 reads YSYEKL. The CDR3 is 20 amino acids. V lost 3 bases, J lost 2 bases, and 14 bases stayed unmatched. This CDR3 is CASSQETLTSGRLNTGELFF. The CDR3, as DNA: TGCGCCAGCAGCCAGGAAACGTTAACTAGCGGGAGACTTAACACCGGGGAGCTGTTTTTT.

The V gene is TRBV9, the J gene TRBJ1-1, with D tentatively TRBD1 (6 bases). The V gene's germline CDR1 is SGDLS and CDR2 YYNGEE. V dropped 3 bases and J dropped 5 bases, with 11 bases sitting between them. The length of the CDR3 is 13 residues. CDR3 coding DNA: TGTGCCAGCAGCGAACTACAGGGTACTGAAGCTTTCTTT. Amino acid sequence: CASSELQGTEAFF.